This T cell receptor beta chain appears in the sequencing data of a study of cytomegalovirus exposure and HLA in healthy donors (dated by TCRdb to the late 2010s). Broadly, across the study: In an earlier analysis of 450 to 750 of the donors, 276 Gb of sequence data and 100 million or so unique TCR beta sequences from 150 million to 200 million T cells were reported. An early release that covered some 630 HLA-typed donors contained approximately 300 gigabases of sequencing data and around 80 million unique TCR sequences. The genetic ancestry cluster associated with self-reported Caucasian donors included about four fifths of the 350 to 500 genotyped donors. The study aimed to test whether cataloging public T cell receptors could reveal signatures of past pathogen exposure. Using immunosequencing, the study profiled T cell repertoires from about 620 subjects and related those repertoires to cytomegalovirus serostatus. A separate validation cohort of approximately 120 different subjects was used in addition to the 666-subject first cohort. The study combined high-throughput TCR immunosequencing, statistical association of individual TCRs with disease status, and machine learning to predict cytomegalovirus infection status. A later analysis re-examined previously published TCR beta repertoires from about 700 donors and added high-resolution HLA genotyping to investigate patterns of TCR occurrence. The later analysis used no new phenotypic data to find candidate immune exposures, relying instead on TCR beta sequences and their occurrence across donors. An earlier analysis of 587 of the donors applied high-throughput TCR beta sequencing to assess whether each TCR beta V gene segment acted as functional or pseudogenic. Donor age, sex, ethnicity and CMV serostatus were compiled alongside the repertoire data. A later genetic analysis took genome-wide SNP genotypes for about 65% of the 666 donors and used that subset as a discovery cohort. Every discovery cohort repertoire had been produced on one sequencing platform. HLA typing covered class I and class II loci at four-digit resolution. The number of donors typed differed by locus, with about 629-630 for A, B, C, DRB1 and DQB1, around 560 for DQA1, about 610 for DPA1, and approximately 470 for DPB1. Several DR-DQ haplotypes were treated as single units for association and clustering because of strong linkage in the cohort. On average, 235,054 unique TCR beta nucleotide sequences were sequenced per donor among some 420 genotyped donors of the cohort, with 15% to 20% of those sequences being non-productive. The paper's findings and limits, for the study overall: Correlated functional status among segregating V segments might be attributable to linkage disequilibrium, but an unknown experimental factor could not be ruled out. A later genetic analysis reported fewer N-insertions in productive TCRs among donors in an Asian-associated ancestry cluster than the approximately 700-donor mean. In an earlier analysis of more than 500 of the donors, most TCR beta V segments appeared in productive rearrangements about 87% or about 30% of the time, broadly matching IMGT annotations. The 87-base-pair reads could not distinguish some IMGT-functional V segments, including TRBV6-2 and TRBV6-3, so those segments were excluded. In vitro tests confirmed that a few of the cytomegalovirus-associated TCR beta chains recognize cytomegalovirus antigens. In this cohort, only TCR beta chains were sequenced, and detectable features were limited by the absence of alpha or paired-chain data. In a later analysis, some 17,000 TCR beta sequences were associated with specific HLA alleles at a false discovery rate of 0.05. Sequencing depth was assumed to be roughly uniform across donors in the presence/absence analyses, though that assumption may not hold. A group of highly shared sequence variants was considered likely to be a technical artifact of the sequencing pipeline. A later analysis found that TCR association rates varied across HLA loci, with DRB1 alleles showing the most associated TCRs and HLA-C alleles the fewest. Cytomegalovirus status was reported to be diagnosed by the classifier with high specificity and sensitivity in both the original and validation cohorts. Most TCR sequences were seen in very few donors, while some public TCRs were found in many individuals. Because counts were too low, roughly 18 rarely observed V segments, including chromosome 9 orphons, were left out of the earlier analysis of 587 of the donors. Most CMV-associated TCR beta chains appeared to be HLA-restricted in a later analysis, and the HLA associations seemed to be driven largely by CMV exposure. In a later analysis, HLA-associated TCR beta chains showed more clonal expansion and lower generation probabilities than non-associated chains that were equally common. For the cohort, immune exposure information was limited to CMV serostatus. Because some donors lacked HLA typing at each locus, the association tests relied only on the typed subset. In a later genetic analysis, a missense DCLRE1C variant was associated with V-gene and J-gene trimming of TCR beta chains, and the association was replicated in an independent cohort. In a later analysis, several top co-occurrence clusters were reported to appear linked to parvovirus B19, influenza, CMV and Epstein-Barr virus. When HLA alleles, especially DR and DQ, strongly co-occurred, attributing TCR associations to individual alleles was difficult. The authors suggested that the approach could potentially be extended to other disease states and immunological phenotypes. A further reported finding was that TCR beta sequences accurately predicted the HLA-A and HLA-B alleles for most subjects in the first cohort. The study gave a list of under 200 TCR beta chains associated with cytomegalovirus.

The cohort comprised fewer than 750 healthy bone marrow donors. Cohort members were all nominally healthy when sampled, although unrecorded immune exposures were likely present. The donor tested CMV seropositive and was one of the 289 seropositive cohort members. A peripheral blood sample was provided by each donor, and peripheral blood mononuclear cells were used for TCR beta sequencing. Genomic DNA was extracted from the blood cell samples with the Qiagen DNeasy Blood Extraction Kit. Library creation used the immunoSEQ multiplex PCR assay. The multiplex PCR relied on a mix of 60 forward primers for TCR Vbeta segments and 13 reverse primers for TCR Jbeta segments. The CDR3 region of rearranged TCR beta genes was amplified from genomic DNA by a multiplex PCR assay. Amplified TCR beta libraries were sequenced as 87-base-pair reads on the Illumina HiSeq System. The source study handled its data this way. Across the 700 or so repertoires, a later analysis counted tens of millions of unique TCR beta chains, around 11 million of which were shared by at least two donors. A nearest-neighbor algorithm error-corrected the raw reads and collapsed the reads into unique sequences, merging closely related sequences to remove PCR and sequencing errors. Alignment of CDR3 sequences to IMGT reference sequences was used to assign V, D and J gene segments. For a sequence to be retained, at least a six-nucleotide match to both a V gene segment and a J gene segment was required. A rearrangement was called productive if the CDR3 had no stop codons and remained in frame with V and J, and every other rearrangement was called non-productive. Following IMGT convention, CDR3 was defined as the stretch from the second conserved V-encoded cysteine up to the conserved J-encoded phenylalanine. Sequences without an unambiguous match to a single V gene segment were excluded from the earlier analysis of about 640 of the donors. An earlier analysis of 587 of the donors called V segments functional above 56.7% productive rearrangements and segregating when the between-donor standard deviation exceeded 5%. A statistical classification framework was built to diagnose cytomegalovirus status from the catalog of TCR beta chain sequences. A later analysis assigned V and J genes by comparing TCR nucleotide sequences with IMGT/GENE-DB human TR gene sequences. The TCRdist pipeline was used in a later analysis to assign CDR3 sequences and most-parsimonious VDJ recombination scenarios. In a later analysis, each TCR beta chain was defined by its CDR3 amino acid sequence together with its V-gene family, and reads lacking a unique V-gene family were excluded. As a way to deal with suspected cross-contamination and a sequencing artifact, a later analysis dropped over 550 nucleotide sequences that were highly shared and had low generation probability. A later analysis calculated a clonal expansion index for each public chain from normalized within-repertoire ranks of inferred template counts. In a later analysis, generation probabilities were computed using a VDJ recombination model fitted to out-of-frame rearrangements, and the results were checked against IGoR. A later analysis scored TCR-TCR, TCR-HLA and TCR-CMV co-occurrence with hypergeometric tests, applying a repertoire-size bias correction to TCR pairs. To estimate false discovery rates, a later analysis permuted the HLA or CMV assignments 20 times. In a later analysis, co-occurring TCRs were grouped using DBSCAN, with TCRdist sequence similarity added in when clustering inside HLA-allele-positive subsets. Repertoires with fewer than 30,000 or more than 120,000 public chains, plus five repertoires with anomalous nucleotide sharing, were excluded from co-occurrence clustering. TCRdb provides this immuneACCESS table in a form limited to in-frame rearrangements. Some clones are lacking; in checked studies, under half of them reflect an unresolved V gene, and why the rest are absent is not known. V and J calls and clone size are those listed in that table; D and trimming were worked out from the DNA. The sample has about 78,000 clones on record, 60% to 75% of them singletons. 11% of the sample rests with the top ten.

The junction carries 8 bases between V and J, which are trimmed by 4 bases and 1 base respectively. From its cysteine to its phenylalanine, the CDR3 spans 14 amino acids. Of all the DNA, just the CDR3 is kept, 42 bases in frame from base 1. CDR1 and CDR2, looked up from the germline V gene, are SGHRS and YFSETQ. The table lists this clone with a few counts. What this receptor recognizes is not known. Within one base of it there is no much larger clone, and no base qualities were kept. The clonotype originates from a woman between 35 and 50 years old in good health and CMV-seropositive. The rearrangement joined TRBV5-1 to TRBJ2-2, and possibly TRBD1, on 6 matching bases. The sequenced material came from PBMCs. The nucleotide sequence reads as follows: TGCGCCAGCAGCCCGGGACAGAACACCGGGGAGCTGTTTTTT. Its protein is CASSPGQNTGELFF.